A single sample is the source of the 10 T cell receptor beta chains below, sequenced in a study of blood T cells in healthy people across ages. Together with a sample-barcoded 5' primer, a J-beta primer mix was included in a second PCR lasting roughly 6 to 12 cycles. TCRdb re-derived calls from the 5' RACE reads in MiXCR, one entry per CDR3 protein. The table has just over 1 million distinct CDR3 sequences, 40% to 55% seen once. Specimen: blood. The source of these receptors is an older woman in good health.

This clonotype was counted only a few times. This chain uses TRBV7-9 with TRBJ2-3; D gene unclear. Per germline, CDR1 SEHNR and CDR2 FQNEAQ (reference sequence). Trimming pared 5 bases from V and 2 bases from J, leaving 8 bases between. This CDR3 has 13 residues. The CDR3 bases are TGTGCCAGCAGCCCGAAGATCACAGATACGCAGTATTTT. Amino acid sequence: CASSPKITDTQYF. Together with reference TRBV7-9 and TRBJ2-3, the CDR3 gives the full variable domain: DTGVSQNPRHKITKRGQNVTFRCDPISEHNRLYWYRQTLGQGPEFLTYFQNEAQLEKSRLLSDRFSAERPKGSFSTLEIQRTEQGDSAMYLCASSPKITDTQYFGPGTRLTVL.

With regard to this clonotype: The junction does not match germline at one end; this may be a read error. This chain uses TRBV6-6 with TRBJ1-2; no firm D call. The CDR3 length is 12 residues. The germline V gene encodes CDR1 MNHNY and CDR2 SVGAGI (reference sequence). The CDR3 nucleotides are TGTGCCAGCAGTTATACGGTCTATGGCTGCACCTTC. This codes for CASSYTVYGCTF.

The chain uses TRBV6-2 or TRBV6-3 and TRBJ2-2; 7 bases fit TRBD1. V lost 0 bases to trimming and J lost 4 bases; unmatched junction nucleotides: 5. The CDR3 has 16 residues. Germline V gene data show CDR1 as MNHEY and CDR2 as SVGEGT. The DNA of the CDR3 is TGTGCCAGCAGTTACTCCAACAGGGGTGGCACCGGGGAGCTGTTTTTT. Translated: CASSYSNRGGTGELFF.

Only a few counts were recorded for this clonotype. This rearrangement joins TRBV5-6 to TRBJ2-5; 9 bases agree with TRBD1. This CDR3 is built from 17 residues. The germline CDR1 and CDR2 sequences are SGHDT and YYEEEE. V lost 5 bases, J lost 2 bases, and 13 bases stayed unmatched. The CDR3 loop is CASSPPGQGIGQETQYF. CDR3 DNA: TGTGCCAGCAGTCCACCGGGACAGGGTATCGGGCAAGAGACCCAGTACTTC.

The chain links TRBV2 to TRBJ2-3, with D tentatively TRBD2 (6 bases). V was cut by 7 bases and J by 0 bases, with 11 bases left in between. Germline loops: CDR1 SNHLY, CDR2 FYNNEI. CDR3 length: 14 amino acids. CDR3 sequence reads: CASTLGLSTDTQYF. CDR3 nucleotides: TGTGCCAGCACCCTGGGACTGAGCACAGATACGCAGTATTTT.

There are a few counts of this clonotype. The V and J genes are TRBV11-2 and TRBJ2-7; the D call may be TRBD1 or TRBD2 (5 bases each). Per germline, CDR1 SGHAT and CDR2 FQNNGV. V gave up 2 bases and J gave up 4 bases, with 18 bases separating them. This CDR3 contains 16 residues. This CDR3 is CASSLYGGSVGYEQYF. As DNA, the CDR3 is TGTGCCAGCAGCTTATATGGGGGAAGCGTCGGGTACGAGCAGTACTTC.

This clonotype came up a few times. The chain carries TRBV6-6 and TRBJ2-7; 10 bases match TRBD1. CDR1 is MNHNY and CDR2 is SVGAGI in the germline V gene (reference sequence). J was trimmed by 6 bases and V by 6 bases; bases with no gene match: 11. The length of the CDR3 is 15 residues. The CDR3 nucleotides are TGTGCCAGCAGCACCGGTCGGACAGGGGGGAGCGAGCAGTACTTC. Protein product: CASSTGRTGGSEQYF.

This clonotype showed up many times. The chain has TRBV20-1 and TRBJ2-5, with D possibly being TRBD1 or TRBD2 (6 bases each). Deletions cut 5 bases from V and 4 bases from J, with 11 bases between. The CDR3 spans 12 residues. Germline CDR1 DFQATT, CDR2 SNEGSKA (reference sequence). CDR3 nucleotides: TGCAGTGCTCCGGGGGCACGAGAGACCCAGTACTTC. Its protein product is CSAPGARETQYF.

This rearrangement joins TRBV10-3 to TRBJ2-6; D is uncertain. CDR3 length: 15 amino acids. Germline V CDR1 and CDR2: ENHRY, SYGVKD. The V gene lost 6 bases and the J gene lost 0 bases, with 9 bases spanning the gap. CDR3 in amino acids: CAISPGLSGANVLTF. The CDR3 DNA follows: TGTGCCATCAGCCCCGGTCTCTCTGGGGCCAACGTCCTGACTTTC.

This clonotype has only a few counts. The chain employs TRBV24-1 and TRBJ2-7; 10 bases match TRBD1. The junction had 15 bases not matched to a gene; V was cut back by 3 bases and J by 5 bases. Germline V CDR1 and CDR2: KGHDR, SFDVKD. CDR3 size: 18 residues. The CDR3 DNA is TGTGCCACCAGTGATATACCGGGACAGGGGTCATCGGCGGACGAGCAGTACTTC. Translated, it gives CATSDIPGQGSSADEQYF.